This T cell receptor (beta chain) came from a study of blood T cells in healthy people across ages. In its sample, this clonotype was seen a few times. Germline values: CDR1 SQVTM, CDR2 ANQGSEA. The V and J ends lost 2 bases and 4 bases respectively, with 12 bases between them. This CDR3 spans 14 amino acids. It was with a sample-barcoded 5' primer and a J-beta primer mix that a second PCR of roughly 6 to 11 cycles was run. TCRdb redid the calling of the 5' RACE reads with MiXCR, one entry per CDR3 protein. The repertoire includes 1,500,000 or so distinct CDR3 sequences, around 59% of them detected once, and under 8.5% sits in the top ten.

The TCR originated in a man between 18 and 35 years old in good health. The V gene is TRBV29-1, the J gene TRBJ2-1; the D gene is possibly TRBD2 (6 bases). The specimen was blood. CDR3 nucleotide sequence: TGCAGCGTTGAAAAGGACGGGGGTTACAATGAGCAGTTCTTC. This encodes CSVEKDGGYNEQFF.